Listed here are 29 T cell receptor beta chains from one sample, sequenced in a study of blood T cell repertoires in COVID-19. The table came from immunoSEQ multiplex PCR; TCRdb's copy has only in-frame clones and leaves some out. The sample shows under 200,000 clones, around 80% of them seen only once. Sample: PBMCs or T cells enriched from blood (not recorded which). All receptors derive from a woman aged 60-75 years who had recovered from COVID-19.

V and J are TRBV2 and TRBJ2-5; perhaps TRBD2 as D (6 bases). CDR1 is SNHLY, CDR2 FYNNEI, per germline. The V end lost 1 base, the J end lost 4 bases, and 19 bases lay between the germline ends. The CDR3 is 17 amino acids. The CDR3 spells CASSEGPPTGVSETQYF. DNA of the CDR3: TGTGCCAGCAGTGAAGGCCCCCCAACGGGAGTTTCAGAGACCCAGTACTTC.

The CDR3 DNA follows: TGCAGCGTTGAAGACCGTCCGGGACAGGGTTCCTACAATGAGCAGTTCTTC. Its translation is CSVEDRPGQGSYNEQFF. This chain links TRBV29-1 with TRBJ2-1; TRBD1 aligns across 9 bases. Germline V lookup: CDR1 SQVTM, CDR2 ANQGSEA. CDR3 length: 17 amino acids. The junction had 7 bases not matched to a gene; V was cut back by 0 bases and J by 1 base.

The chain is built from TRBV28 and TRBJ2-1; D perhaps matches TRBD2 (6 bases). V lost 6 bases and J 7 bases, leaving 19 bases between the germline ends. The germline CDR1 and CDR2 sequences are MDHEN and SYDVKM. This CDR3 spans 15 amino acids. The CDR3 nucleotides are TGTGCCAGCAGCTCCGGAGGGAGCGGAGTAAATGAGCAGTTCTTC. This sequence encodes CASSSGGSGVNEQFF.

This clone was counted a few times. The rearrangement uses TRBV2 and TRBJ1-1; D unresolved. The CDR3 loop spans 13 amino acids. Trimming took 7 bases from V and 5 from J, leaving 14 bases between them. CDR1 and CDR2 from the germline V gene are SNHLY and FYNNEI. The CDR3 nucleotides are TGTGCCAGCAAGCCCCAAGAGAGAACTGAAGCTTTCTTT. Translating gives CASKPQERTEAFF.

V gene TRBV7-9 combines with J gene TRBJ2-6; perhaps TRBD2 as D (6 bases). The ends were cut back, 5 bases at V and 1 base at J, with 15 bases in the middle. The germline CDR1 and CDR2 sequences are SEHNR and FQNEAQ (reference sequence). This CDR3 contains 17 residues. The CDR3 sequence: CASSDPWGVSGANVLTF. For the CDR3, the DNA is TGTGCCAGCAGCGATCCATGGGGGGTTTCTGGGGCCAACGTCCTGACTTTC.

This CDR3 is CASSQKAGGGHEQYF. The DNA for the CDR3 is TGTGCCAGCAGCCAAAAAGCGGGCGGGGGACACGAGCAGTACTTC. The chain carries TRBV7-8 and TRBJ2-7, with 7 bases matching TRBD2. Looked up from germline, CDR1 is SGHVS and CDR2 is FQNEAQ. V shed 5 bases, J shed 5 bases, and the junction held 12 bases outside the gene matches. The CDR3 is 15 amino acids.

The CDR3 nucleotides are TGTGCCAGCAGCCAAGACAGGAACCAAGATACGCAGTATTTT. Translation gives CASSQDRNQDTQYF. The chain links TRBV4-2 to TRBJ2-3; D gene uncertain. This CDR3 is 14 amino acids long. The germline V gene has CDR1 LGHNA and CDR2 YNFKEQ. V lost 0 bases to trimming and J lost 5 bases, with 9 bases between them.

CDR3 sequence reads: CASSEGTLGYGYTF. The CDR3 DNA follows: TGTGCCAGCTCGGAGGGGACTCTTGGCTATGGCTACACCTTC. The chain is built from TRBV18 and TRBJ1-2; D is possibly TRBD1 (5 bases). This CDR3 contains 14 residues. CDR1 and CDR2 (germline): KGHSH, LQKENI. The ends were cut back, 6 bases at V and 4 bases at J, with 15 bases in the middle.

On this clone: One end of the junction is discordant with germline, which a read error may explain. The V call is TRBV10-2, the J call TRBJ2-3; 9 bases are a match to TRBD1. Germline CDR1 and CDR2: WSHSY and SAAADI. The CDR3 totals 14 residues. The CDR3, as DNA: TGCGCCAGCACCCAAACAGACACACCGGGACAGGGCGCTTTT. Translated: CASTQTDTPGQGAF.

The chain employs TRBV18 and TRBJ1-1; 8 bases are shared with TRBD1. The germline CDR1 and CDR2 sequences are KGHSH and LQKENI. CDR3 length: 14 residues. Germline trimming cut 4 bases from V and 3 bases from J; bases unmatched to any gene: 4. CDR3 DNA: TGTGCCAGCTCACAGATACAGGGGGACACTGAAGCTTTCTTT. Translation gives CASSQIQGDTEAFF.

V gene TRBV27 combines with J gene TRBJ1-6; a possible D gene is TRBD1 (6 bases). V was cut by 7 bases and J by 7 bases, with 17 bases left in between. The CDR3 consists of 15 residues. Germline V gives CDR1 MNHEY, CDR2 SMNVEV (reference sequence). CDR3 protein: CASTVQGARNSPLHF. CDR3 coding DNA: TGTGCCAGCACCGTACAGGGCGCCCGAAATTCACCCCTCCACTTT.

The chain has TRBV28 and TRBJ1-6, with D uncertain. V lost 4 bases and J lost 11, with 9 bases in between. Germline-derived CDR1 and CDR2 are MDHEN and SYDVKM. CDR3 length: 12 residues. CDR3: CASSSLETPLHF. The DNA of the CDR3 is TGTGCCAGCAGTTCCCTAGAGACACCCCTCCACTTT. The variable domain in full, completed from reference TRBV28 and TRBJ1-6, reads DVKVTQSSRYLVKRTGEKVFLECVQDMDHENMFWYRQDPGLGLRLIYFSYDVKMKEKGDIPEGYSVSREKKERFSLILESASTNQTSMYLCASSSLETPLHFGNGTRLTVT.

This chain links TRBV10-3 with TRBJ1-1; D is possibly TRBD1 (6 bases). V was trimmed by 6 bases and J by 6 bases, leaving 14 bases between them. CDR3 length equals 13 residues. Germline V lookup: CDR1 ENHRY, CDR2 SYGVKD. CDR3 in amino acids: CAISPGTTAEAFF. DNA of the CDR3: TGTGCCATCAGCCCCGGGACAACGGCTGAAGCTTTCTTT.

This sequence joins TRBV4-1 and TRBJ1-2; 8 bases fit TRBD1. V was clipped by 2 bases and J by 3 bases; unmatched bases: 5. There are 15 residues in the CDR3. Looked up from germline, CDR1 is MGHRA and CDR2 is YSYEKL. The CDR3 DNA reads as TGCGCCAGCAGCCAACCGGGGACAGGAGACTATGGCTACACCTTC. Translation: CASSQPGTGDYGYTF.

J is TRBJ1-5 and V is TRBV10-3; weak D call: TRBD1 (6 bases). The V end was cut by 6 bases, the J end by 8 bases, with 14 bases between. Germline CDR1 reads ENHRY; CDR2 reads SYGVKD. CDR3 length: 13 residues. CDR3 DNA: TGTGCCATCAGAACAGGGTTAGAGGAGCCCCAGCATTTT. Its protein product is CAIRTGLEEPQHF.

The chain joins TRBV27 to TRBJ1-6; 7 nucleotides agree with TRBD1. The CDR3 contains 14 residues. V was clipped by 7 bases and J by 9 bases; unmatched bases: 9. CDR1 is MNHEY, CDR2 SMNVEV, per germline (reference sequence). As DNA, the CDR3 is TGTGCCAGCACAACCGACAGGGACGGTTCACCCCTCCACTTT. Translated: CASTTDRDGSPLHF.

V gene TRBV6-5 combines with J gene TRBJ1-1; D not resolved. The V end lost 7 bases, the J end lost 8 bases, and 17 bases lay between the germline ends. CDR3 length: 13 residues. CDR1 MNHEY and CDR2 SVGAGI come from the germline V gene. The CDR3 region is CASTDYRRSEAFF. DNA of the CDR3: TGTGCCAGCACCGACTACCGACGTTCCGAAGCTTTCTTT.

This chain links TRBV9 with TRBJ2-7, with D possibly being TRBD2 (6 bases). CDR3 length: 15 amino acids. Germline lookup yields CDR1 SGDLS and CDR2 YYNGEE. The V end was cut by 0 bases, the J end by 0 bases, with 10 bases between. CDR3 amino acids: CASSVGRGLSYEQYF. The CDR3 bases are TGTGCCAGCAGCGTAGGTCGGGGACTCTCCTACGAGCAGTACTTC.

This clone was seen once. The chain has TRBV7-9 and TRBJ2-5, with 8 bases lining up with TRBD1. The CDR3 loop spans 16 amino acids. Germline CDR1 is SEHNR and CDR2 is FQNEAQ (reference sequence). V dropped 5 bases and J dropped 5; count of bases not matched to a gene: 13. In DNA, the CDR3 is TGTGCCAGCAGCCCCTGGACAGGGCTGGGTATGGAGACCCAGTACTTC. Residues: CASSPWTGLGMETQYF. The full variable domain, in which reference TRBV7-9 and TRBJ2-5 provide the parts outside the CDR3, is DTGVSQNPRHKITKRGQNVTFRCDPISEHNRLYWYRQTLGQGPEFLTYFQNEAQLEKSRLLSDRFSAERPKGSFSTLEIQRTEQGDSAMYLCASSPWTGLGMETQYFGPGTRLLVL.

The chain joins TRBV24-1 to TRBJ2-1; a possible D gene is TRBD2 (6 bases). The germline CDR1 and CDR2 sequences are KGHDR and SFDVKD. CDR3 length: 14 amino acids. The V end lost 7 bases, the J end lost 3 bases, and 12 bases lay between the germline ends. In DNA, the CDR3 is TGTGCCACCAGGGACCGGGAGTTCTACAATGAGCAGTTCTTC. It codes for CATRDREFYNEQFF.

The chain is built from TRBV12-3 or TRBV12-4 and TRBJ2-1, with 7 bases matching TRBD2. The CDR3 is made up of 13 amino acids. V dropped 8 bases and J dropped 3; count of bases not matched to a gene: 4. For the CDR3, the DNA is TGTGCCAGCGGGAGGGGCGTCTACAATGAGCAGTTCTTC. Translated: CASGRGVYNEQFF.

The CDR3 nucleotides are TGTGCCAGCAGTTACTCCGGACAGAGGAACACTGAAGCTTTCTTT. This codes for CASSYSGQRNTEAFF. The chain uses TRBV6-5 and TRBJ1-1, with TRBD1 as a possible D gene (6 bases). Germline-derived CDR1 and CDR2 are MNHEY and SVGAGI. V was clipped by 0 bases and J by 1 base, with 9 bases between them. The CDR3 runs 15 residues.

The chain couples TRBV10-1 to TRBJ2-5; TRBD1 matches at 7 bases. CDR3 size: 13 residues. The germline V gene encodes CDR1 WNHNN and CDR2 SYGVQD (reference sequence). V was pared by 6 bases and J by 5 bases, with 6 bases of the junction left unmatched. CDR3 protein: CASSPDRTETQYF. The CDR3 DNA is TGCGCCAGCAGCCCGGACAGGACGGAGACCCAGTACTTC.

In its sample, this clone was seen a few times. The chain is built from TRBV5-1 and TRBJ2-1; 10 bases are a match to TRBD1. Per germline, CDR1 SGHRS and CDR2 YFSETQ. The CDR3 contains 15 residues. V was clipped by 2 bases and J by 5 bases; unmatched bases: 4. The CDR3 DNA is TGCGCCAGCAGCTTTACCGGGACAGGGGACAATGAGCAGTTCTTC. Its protein product is CASSFTGTGDNEQFF.

The chain has TRBV5-6 and TRBJ1-1; a weak D match, TRBD1 (6 bases). Germline V lookup: CDR1 SGHDT, CDR2 YYEEEE. This CDR3 has 14 residues. The V gene lost 1 base and the J gene lost 2 bases, with 9 bases spanning the gap. The CDR3 sequence: CASSLLQGNTEAFF. The CDR3 DNA is TGTGCCAGCAGCTTGCTACAGGGTAACACTGAAGCTTTCTTT.

The rearrangement links TRBV7-9 to TRBJ1-2; D is possibly TRBD1 (6 bases). This CDR3 spans 12 amino acids. The germline V gene has CDR1 SEHNR and CDR2 FQNEAQ (reference sequence). The V end lost 5 bases, the J end lost 7 bases, and 11 bases lay between the germline ends. The CDR3 spells CASSDQGGGYTF. The CDR3 DNA sequence: TGTGCCAGCAGCGACCAAGGGGGTGGCTACACCTTC.

The V call is TRBV5-1, the J call TRBJ2-5, with D perhaps TRBD2 (6 bases). The germline CDR1 and CDR2 sequences are SGHRS and YFSETQ. V lost 1 base and J lost 9, with 13 bases in between. This CDR3 contains 13 residues. The CDR3 sequence is CASSLTGEEAQYF. The DNA of the CDR3 is TGCGCCAGCAGCTTGACGGGGGAGGAGGCCCAGTACTTC.

The genes are TRBV10-3 and TRBJ2-1, with 8 nucleotides matching TRBD2. Trimming removed 4 bases from V and 6 bases from J; junction bases left unmatched: 11. This CDR3 comprises 16 residues. Germline loops: CDR1 ENHRY, CDR2 SYGVKD. The DNA of the CDR3 is TGTGCCATCAGTGGTGGTAGCGGGACGGCGGGCAATGAGCAGTTCTTC. Residues: CAISGGSGTAGNEQFF.

This clone showed up just once. This sequence joins TRBV12-3 or TRBV12-4 and TRBJ1-1; D is unclear. Deletions cut 0 bases from V and 2 bases from J, with 4 bases between. This CDR3 has 13 residues. The CDR3 DNA reads TGTGCCAGCAGTTTAGCTCCTAACACTGAAGCTTTCTTT. Residues: CASSLAPNTEAFF.